This T cell receptor beta chain is from a study of blood T cells in healthy people across ages. It was with a sample-barcoded 5' primer and a J-beta primer mix that a second PCR of about 7 to 12 cycles was run. With 12 random nucleotides, a template-switch adaptor tagged each individual cDNA molecule. A single record per CDR3 protein comes from TCRdb applying MiXCR to the 5' RACE reads. This sample yields over 1.5 million distinct CDR3 sequences, of which 40% to 55% are seen a single time; less than 2.5% belongs to the top ten. Trimming removed 6 bases from V and 11 bases from J, with 19 bases in between. The CDR3 sequence is 13 residues long. The germline V gene has CDR1 MNHNY and CDR2 SVGAGI (reference sequence). Total RNA was isolated from each sample in quantities of at least 5 micrograms. General study results and limits: Estimates based on one million T cells were treated as lower bounds.

Concerning this clonotype: Its antigen remains unidentified.

Sample: blood. This TCR was recovered from a woman in her thirties or forties in good health. The rearrangement uses TRBV6-6 and TRBJ1-1, with D perhaps matching TRBD1 (5 bases). The CDR3 here is CASSQGRALGAFF. DNA for the CDR3: TGTGCCAGCAGCCAAGGCAGGGCCCTCGGGGCTTTCTTT.